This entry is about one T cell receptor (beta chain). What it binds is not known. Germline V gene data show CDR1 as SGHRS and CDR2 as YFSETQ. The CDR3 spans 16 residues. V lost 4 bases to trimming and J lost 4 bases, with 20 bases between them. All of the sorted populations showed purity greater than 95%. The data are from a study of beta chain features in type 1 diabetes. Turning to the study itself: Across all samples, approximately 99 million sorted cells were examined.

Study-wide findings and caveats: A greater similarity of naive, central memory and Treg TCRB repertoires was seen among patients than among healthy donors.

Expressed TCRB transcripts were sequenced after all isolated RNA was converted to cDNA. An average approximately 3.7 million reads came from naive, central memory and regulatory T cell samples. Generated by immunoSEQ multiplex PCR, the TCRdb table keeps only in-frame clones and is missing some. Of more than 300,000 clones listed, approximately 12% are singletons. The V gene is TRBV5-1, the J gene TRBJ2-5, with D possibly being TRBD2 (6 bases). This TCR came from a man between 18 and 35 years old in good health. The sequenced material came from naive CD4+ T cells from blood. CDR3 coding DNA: TGCGCCAGCAGCCCAGGACTACGCCGTGATCGAGAGACCCAGTACTTC. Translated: CASSPGLRRDRETQYF.